Listed here are 31 T cell receptor beta chains from one sample, sequenced in a study of blood T cell repertoires in COVID-19. The table came from immunoSEQ multiplex PCR; TCRdb's copy has only in-frame clones and leaves some out. The data contain a few hundred thousand clones, around 82% of them singletons. The specimen sequenced was peripheral blood. These receptors came from a woman under 30 with acute or convalescent COVID-19.

This clone was seen a single time. The chain is built from TRBV29-1 and TRBJ2-7, with 13 nucleotides matching TRBD2. The germline CDR1 and CDR2 sequences are SQVTM and ANQGSEA. This CDR3 is 13 amino acids long. Losses at the gene ends were 3 bases for V and 8 bases for J; bases not matched to a gene: 4. The CDR3 loop reads CSVEGTSGTQQYF. In nucleotides, the CDR3 is TGCAGCGTTGAGGGGACTAGCGGGACGCAGCAGTACTTC.

CDR3 sequence reads: CASSRAGTGNQPQHF. In DNA form, the CDR3 reads TGTGCCAGCAGCAGGGCCGGGACAGGCAATCAGCCCCAGCATTTT. The chain links TRBV5-5 to TRBJ1-5; 7 positions agree with TRBD1. CDR3 length equals 15 residues. With 4 bases clipped from V and 2 bases from J, the junction kept 6 bases outside the gene matches. Germline CDR1 SGHKS, CDR2 YYEKEE (reference sequence).

The chain links TRBV5-1 to TRBJ2-7; 10 positions agree with TRBD1. The CDR3 extends over 14 amino acids. The V gene end was trimmed by 4 bases and the J gene end by 3 bases; junction bases not matched to a gene: 4. Germline CDR1 SGHRS, CDR2 YFSETQ. CDR3 loop: CASSRDRGVYEQYF. CDR3 nucleotide sequence: TGCGCCAGCAGCCGGGACAGGGGAGTCTACGAGCAGTACTTC.

In its sample, this clone was seen a few times. The V and J genes are TRBV27 and TRBJ1-1; no clear D. The CDR3 consists of 15 residues. V gave up 1 base and J gave up 1 base, with 10 bases separating them. Per the germline V gene, CDR1 is MNHEY and CDR2 is SMNVEV (reference sequence). The CDR3 is CASSLYGVANTEAFF. The CDR3 coding sequence is TGTGCCAGCAGTTTATACGGGGTGGCGAACACTGAAGCTTTCTTT.

V is TRBV5-4 and J is TRBJ2-7; 8 bases are shared with TRBD2. There are 14 residues in the CDR3. Germline-derived CDR1 and CDR2 are SGHNT and YYREEE (reference sequence). V dropped 6 bases and J dropped 7; count of bases not matched to a gene: 12. The DNA for the CDR3 is TGTGCCAGCACCACGGGACTAGGGTCGGGTGAGCAGTACTTC. This translates into CASTTGLGSGEQYF.

The chain has TRBV15 and TRBJ1-5; 8 bases are a match to TRBD1. Germline V lookup: CDR1 LNHNV, CDR2 YYDKDF (reference sequence). The CDR3 has 16 residues. Unmatched junction bases numbered 4, after V lost 1 base and J lost 2 bases. The CDR3 sequence: CATSRVDRGGNQPQHF. CDR3 sequence (DNA): TGTGCCACCAGCAGAGTAGACAGGGGTGGCAATCAGCCCCAGCATTTT. Using reference TRBV15 and TRBJ1-5 for the parts outside the CDR3, the full variable domain is DAMVIQNPRYQVTQFGKPVTLSCSQTLNHNVMYWYQQKSSQAPKLLFHYYDKDFNNEADTPDNFQSRRPNTSFCFLDIRSPGLGDTAMYLCATSRVDRGGNQPQHFGDGTRLSIL.

The chain combines TRBV6-5 with TRBJ1-2; maybe TRBD1 (6 bases). V lost 0 bases to trimming and J lost 4 bases, with 9 bases between them. Germline CDR1 MNHEY, CDR2 SVGAGI. The CDR3 contains 14 residues. CDR3 sequence (DNA): TGTGCCAGCAGTTACTCGTTAGGGGGCTATGGCTACACCTTC. Translating gives CASSYSLGGYGYTF.

The chain joins TRBV25-1 to TRBJ2-2, with D possibly TRBD2 on 6 matching bases. The CDR3 totals 18 residues. The ends were cut back, 2 bases at V and 6 bases at J, with 22 bases in the middle. Germline V lookup: CDR1 MGHDK, CDR2 SYGVNS. The DNA of the CDR3 is TGTGCCAGCAGTGAAGGAAGTTTGAGGGAGGCTCCGTCCGGGGAGCTGTTTTTT. It yields the protein CASSEGSLREAPSGELFF.

The V call is TRBV28, the J call TRBJ2-3; TRBD2 matches at 8 bases. Germline CDR1 MDHEN, CDR2 SYDVKM. The CDR3 has 17 amino acids. V was pared by 3 bases and J by 2 bases, with 10 bases of the junction left unmatched. The CDR3: CASSLWREARLTDTQYF. The CDR3 region has the DNA TGTGCCAGCAGTTTGTGGCGGGAGGCCCGACTCACAGATACGCAGTATTTT.

The V gene is TRBV3-1 (or the pseudogene TRBV3-2), the J gene TRBJ1-1; D unresolved. Germline V gene sequence: CDR1 LGHDT, CDR2 YNNKEL (reference sequence). This CDR3 contains 14 residues. Trimming shortened V by 0 bases and J by 4 bases, and 9 bases separated the two germline ends. CDR3 DNA: TGTGCCAGCAGCCAAGATCTATATGGCACTGAAGCTTTCTTT. Translation: CASSQDLYGTEAFF.

J is TRBJ2-1 and V is TRBV4-3; perhaps TRBD1 as D (6 bases). In germline, CDR1 is LGHNA, CDR2 YSLEER. CDR3 size: 15 residues. V lost 0 bases to trimming and J lost 8 bases, with 14 bases between them. The CDR3 sequence: CASSQDWNRVDEQFF. CDR3 coding DNA: TGCGCCAGCAGCCAAGATTGGAACAGGGTTGATGAGCAGTTCTTC.

V is TRBV11-2 and J is TRBJ2-7, with D tentatively TRBD2 (7 bases). CDR3 size: 14 residues. The germline gives CDR1 SGHAT, CDR2 FQNNGV. Trimming took 4 bases from V and 5 from J, leaving 15 bases between them. The CDR3 loop reads CASSSIRRGHEQYF. In DNA form, the CDR3 reads TGTGCCAGCAGCTCCATACGGCGGGGGCACGAGCAGTACTTC. Complete variable domain (other parts from reference TRBV11-2 and TRBJ2-7): EAGVAQSPRYKIIEKRQSVAFWCNPISGHATLYWYQQILGQGPKLLIQFQNNGVVDDSQLPKDRFSAERLKGVDSTLKIQPAKLEDSAVYLCASSSIRRGHEQYFGPGTRLTVT.

The V and J genes are TRBV4-2 and TRBJ2-1; 9 bases are shared with TRBD2. Germline V CDR1 and CDR2: LGHNA, YNFKEQ. V lost 0 bases to trimming and J lost 9 bases; unmatched junction nucleotides: 12. This CDR3 contains 17 residues. CDR3 DNA sequence: TGTGCCAGCAGCCAAGATGTGGGTAGCGGGAGAGGGGGTGAGCAGTTCTTC. Translating it yields CASSQDVGSGRGGEQFF.

J is TRBJ2-1 and V is TRBV27, with 7 bases matching TRBD2. This CDR3 spans 15 amino acids. Looked up from germline, CDR1 is MNHEY and CDR2 is SMNVEV (reference sequence). V was pared by 4 bases and J by 0 bases, with 3 bases of the junction left unmatched. The CDR3 nucleotides read TGTGCCAGCAGTTCCCGGGACTACTCCTACAATGAGCAGTTCTTC. This encodes CASSSRDYSYNEQFF.

This chain links TRBV13 with TRBJ1-5, with D possibly being TRBD1 (5 bases). The CDR3 spans 14 residues. Germline V gene sequence: CDR1 PRHDT, CDR2 FYEKMQ (reference sequence). The V end lost 3 bases, the J end lost 4 bases, and 10 bases lay between the germline ends. The chain's CDR3 is CASSFRGPNQPQHF. The CDR3 nucleotides are TGTGCCAGCAGCTTTAGGGGCCCAAATCAGCCCCAGCATTTT.

The gene calls are TRBV19 and TRBJ1-2, with D unclear. V lost 10 bases and J lost 5, with 17 bases in between. The CDR3 length is 13 residues. Per the germline V gene, CDR1 is LNHDA and CDR2 is SQIVND (reference sequence). The CDR3 loop reads CAIEMPEGYGYTF. CDR3 DNA sequence: TGTGCCATAGAAATGCCTGAGGGATATGGCTACACCTTC.

The chain is built from TRBV4-3 and TRBJ2-7; no clear D gene. Germline V lookup: CDR1 LGHNA, CDR2 YSLEER. The ends were cut back, 0 bases at V and 6 bases at J, with 21 bases in the middle. The length of the CDR3 is 17 residues. In DNA, the CDR3 is TGCGCCAGCAGCCAAGATAGAGTTTCCCTGAACGTACGCGAGCAGTACTTC. Translation: CASSQDRVSLNVREQYF.

The chain recombines TRBV27 with TRBJ2-7; D unclear. The germline V gene has CDR1 MNHEY and CDR2 SMNVEV (reference sequence). Trimming left V 5 bases short and J 2 bases short, with 13 bases between. The CDR3 has 14 amino acids. The CDR3 sequence is CASSPRPEAYEQYF. In DNA, the CDR3 is TGTGCCAGCAGTCCTAGGCCCGAAGCCTACGAGCAGTACTTC.

J is TRBJ2-1 and V is TRBV28, with TRBD2 identical over 9 bases. The CDR3 covers 17 residues. The trim removed 1 base at V and 3 bases at J, leaving 7 bases unmatched. Germline CDR1 is MDHEN and CDR2 is SYDVKM. This CDR3 is CASSLSMLLAGYNEQFF. The CDR3 nucleotides are TGTGCCAGCAGTTTATCCATGTTACTAGCGGGCTACAATGAGCAGTTCTTC.

The rearrangement joins TRBV4-2 to TRBJ2-5, with TRBD1 identical over 7 bases. Unmatched junction bases numbered 1, after V lost 1 base and J lost 5 bases. Germline CDR1 reads LGHNA; CDR2 reads YNFKEQ. The CDR3 sequence is 13 residues long. CDR3 protein: CASSQVQGETQYF. CDR3 bases: TGTGCCAGCAGCCAAGTACAGGGGGAGACCCAGTACTTC.

The rearrangement links TRBV4-1 to TRBJ1-2; D possibly corresponds to TRBD1 (5 bases). CDR3 length equals 16 residues. V lost 1 base and J 0 bases, leaving 12 bases between the germline ends. Germline V CDR1 and CDR2: MGHRA, YSYEKL. In nucleotides, the CDR3 is TGCGCCAGCAGCCAAGGGCCAGGGATGGCTAACTATGGCTACACCTTC. Protein product: CASSQGPGMANYGYTF.

This clone showed up just a few times. V is TRBV7-9 and J is TRBJ1-1; D call uncertain. Trimming took off 5 bases at V and 4 bases at J, with 11 bases between the two ends. Germline CDR1 and CDR2: SEHNR and FQNEAQ (reference sequence). This CDR3 has 13 residues. CDR3 region: CASSRGLFTEAFF. The CDR3 bases are TGTGCCAGCAGCCGCGGACTGTTCACTGAAGCTTTCTTT.

J is TRBJ1-4 and V is TRBV29-1; the D gene is possibly TRBD1 (5 bases). From germline, CDR1 is SQVTM and CDR2 ANQGSEA. The CDR3 totals 13 residues. Deletions cut 6 bases from V and 8 bases from J, with 16 bases between. CDR3 DNA: TGCAGCGTCGCAGGGCCCGCGGGGGAAAAACTGTTTTTT. Its protein product is CSVAGPAGEKLFF.

The gene calls are TRBV28 and TRBJ2-7; D possibly corresponds to TRBD1 (6 bases). Germline CDR1 is MDHEN and CDR2 is SYDVKM. V lost 4 bases and J 5 bases, leaving 15 bases between the germline ends. This CDR3 contains 14 residues. This chain's CDR3 is CASSCRDTVNEQYF. The CDR3 bases are TGTGCCAGCAGTTGCCGGGACACAGTAAACGAGCAGTACTTC.

V usage is TRBV28 and J usage is TRBJ1-1; D possibly corresponds to TRBD1 (6 bases). The V end lost 5 bases, the J end lost 7 bases, and 23 bases lay between the germline ends. CDR1 and CDR2 from the germline V gene are MDHEN and SYDVKM. The CDR3 loop spans 16 amino acids. CDR3 loop: CASSLEYPGTWGEAFF. Written as DNA, the CDR3 is TGTGCCAGCAGTCTGGAGTACCCCGGGACATGGGGTGAAGCTTTCTTT.

This clone appeared once. The chain couples TRBV19 to TRBJ1-6; D might be TRBD1 (6 bases). CDR3 length equals 17 residues. Germline V gene lookup returns CDR1 LNHDA and CDR2 SQIVND (reference sequence). The germline V and J ends were trimmed by 3 bases and 4 bases, with 16 bases remaining between them. The chain's CDR3 is CASSILSGTHYNSPLHF. DNA of the CDR3: TGTGCCAGTAGTATCCTATCCGGGACACATTATAATTCACCCCTCCACTTT. Drawing the rest from reference TRBV19 and TRBJ1-6, the complete variable domain is DGGITQSPKYLFRKEGQNVTLSCEQNLNHDAMYWYRQDPGQGLRLIYYSQIVNDFQKGDIAEGYSVSREKKESFPLTVTSAQKNPTAFYLCASSILSGTHYNSPLHFGNGTRLTVT.

The chain combines TRBV6-5 with TRBJ1-1; unclear D gene. Trimming took off 0 bases at V and 2 bases at J, with 7 bases between the two ends. The CDR3 is 14 amino acids. Germline-derived CDR1 and CDR2 are MNHEY and SVGAGI. The CDR3 sequence: CASSYSLYNTEAFF. In nucleotides, the CDR3 is TGTGCCAGCAGTTACTCTCTATACAACACTGAAGCTTTCTTT.

The V and J genes are TRBV6-6 and TRBJ2-7, with D tentatively TRBD2 (5 bases). Trimming took off 2 bases at V and 3 bases at J, with 11 bases between the two ends. The CDR3 has 14 amino acids. Germline V lookup: CDR1 MNHNY, CDR2 SVGAGI (reference sequence). For the CDR3, the DNA is TGTGCCAGCAGTTACGTCCAGCGGAGCTACGAGCAGTACTTC. This gives the protein CASSYVQRSYEQYF.

The chain links TRBV4-3 to TRBJ1-6, with D perhaps TRBD1 (6 bases). Trimming pared 2 bases from V and 2 bases from J, leaving 13 bases between. Germline V CDR1 and CDR2: LGHNA, YSLEER. The CDR3 extends over 17 amino acids. The CDR3 bases are TGCGCCAGCAGCCAAAACCGGGGACACACCTATAATTCACCCCTCCACTTT. It codes for CASSQNRGHTYNSPLHF.

V gene TRBV20-1 combines with J gene TRBJ2-5; no clear D gene. The length of the CDR3 is 11 residues. Germline values: CDR1 DFQATT, CDR2 SNEGSKA (reference sequence). Trimming took 5 bases from V and 7 from J, leaving 11 bases between them. CDR3 in amino acids: CSAPLAGTQYF. The CDR3 DNA reads TGCAGTGCTCCCTTAGCCGGGACCCAGTACTTC.

The table lists this clone with a count of one. The J gene is TRBJ2-3, the V gene TRBV6-5, with TRBD2 identical over 7 bases. This CDR3 comprises 15 residues. V shed 4 bases and J 0 bases; nucleotides not matched to a gene: 4. The germline gives CDR1 MNHEY, CDR2 SVGAGI. CDR3 region: CASSSTSASTDTQYF. CDR3 DNA: TGTGCCAGCAGTTCCACTAGCGCTAGCACAGATACGCAGTATTTT.